Listed below are T cell receptor beta chains from one sample, sequenced in a study of blood T cells in healthy people across ages. MiXCR was run by TCRdb on the 5' RACE reads, yielding one entry per CDR3 protein. Among roughly 2 million distinct CDR3 sequences listed, around half were seen once. The sequenced material came from blood. Receptors were obtained from a woman aged 40 to 50 in good health. Each CDR3 is given with its conserved first and last residue. The order of the fields is D gene, clone size, J gene, V gene, CDR3 DNA, CDR3 protein. D genes are given only for firm matches. Part of the rows lack a size; the others show once, few, many or a class for expanded clones.

>TRBD1|-|TRBJ2-3|TRBV6-2/TRBV6-3
TGTGCCAGCAGTTATCTCGGGACAGGGGGGTCTACGCAGTATTTT
CASSYLGTGGSTQYF
>TRBD1|once|TRBJ1-2|TRBV9
TGTGTCAGCAGCCCGAGGACAGGGGGCTATGGCTACACCTTC
CVSSPRTGGYGYTF
>-|-|TRBJ2-7|TRBV6-1
TGTGCCAGCCGGTACAGCGCCTACGAGCAGTACTTC
CASRYSAYEQYF
>-|-|TRBJ2-3|TRBV5-1
TGCGCCAGCAGCTCGACCGGGACGTCAGTGGATACGCAGTATTTT
CASSSTGTSVDTQYF
>TRBD1|-|TRBJ2-3|TRBV6-1
TGTGCCAGCAGTACAGGGGGTCGAAGCACAGATACGCAGTATTTT
CASSTGGRSTDTQYF
>-|-|TRBJ2-1|TRBV7-2
TGTGCCAGCAGCCCCCCGTCACCCCATGAGCAGTTCTTC
CASSPPSPHEQFF
>-|-|TRBJ1-1|TRBV9
TGTGCCAGCAGCGTAGGTGGTCAGAACACTGAAGCTTTCTTT
CASSVGGQNTEAFF
>-|-|TRBJ2-1|TRBV12-3/TRBV12-4
TGTGCCAGCAAAAGACCCCAAGAGACCCAGTTCTTC
CASKRPQETQFF
>TRBD1|-|TRBJ2-5|TRBV12-5
TGTGCTAGTGGAGAGGGGGCTCAAGAGACCCAGTACTTC
CASGEGAQETQYF
>TRBD2|few|TRBJ2-7|TRBV20-1
TGCAGTGCTAGGGGCGGGGGGGCTTCCCACGAGCAGTACTTC
CSARGGGASHEQYF
>TRBD2|few|TRBJ2-1|TRBV7-2
TGTGCCAGCAGCTTGCGTCCGGGGCGGGGGGGCCTGAATGAGCAGTTCTTC
CASSLRPGRGGLNEQFF
>-|-|TRBJ2-3|TRBV15
TGTGCCACCAGCAGAGATGGGATGGGAGGACAGTATTTT
CATSRDGMGGQYF
>TRBD1|-|TRBJ2-5|TRBV28
TGTGCCAGCAGCGCCTCCCGGGACAGGCCTAAAGAGACCCAGTACTTC
CASSASRDRPKETQYF
>-|-|TRBJ1-1|TRBV29-1
TGCAGCGTCGTCCCTTTTAGTGAAGCTTTCTTT
CSVVPFSEAFF
>-|few|TRBJ2-3|TRBV11-1
TGTGCCAGCACTCCCTCCCTCAGATTCACAGATACGCAGTATTTT
CASTPSLRFTDTQYF
>-|few|TRBJ2-5|TRBV24-1
TGTGCCACCAGTGATCCACACCGTCTCTCGCTGTACTTC
CATSDPHRLSLYF
>-|-|TRBJ2-1|TRBV28
TGTGCCAGCCATCCTCCGGAGACCTACGATGAGCAGTTCTTC
CASHPPETYDEQFF